This TCR beta chain appears in the sequencing data of a study of CD8 T cells in Susac syndrome. For the study at large: Patients with Susac syndrome were therapy-naive, taking corticosteroids, with some also receiving intravenous immunoglobulin, or taking intravenous immunoglobulin alone at the time their blood was drawn. Whole-study findings and limits: By the study's own acknowledgment, its TCR sequencing and HLA analysis included relatively few individuals.

Germline CDR1 DFQATT, CDR2 SNEGSKA (reference sequence). The CDR3 has 11 residues. Trimming removed 2 bases from V and 6 bases from J, with 4 bases in between. TCR beta from blood CD8+ and CD4+ T cells was sequenced. Reverse transcription of roughly 0.5 to 1 ug RNA used random hexamers. By means of immunoSEQ multiplex PCR, TCR beta CDR3 spanning 54 Vbeta and 13 Jbeta underwent amplification. Using its own MiXCR run on the immunoSEQ multiplex PCR reads, TCRdb lists one record per CDR3 protein. This table holds 170,000 or so distinct CDR3 sequences, approximately 95% found once. This clonotype has only one observation. Its antigen remains unidentified.

The sequenced material came from CD4+ T cells from PBMCs. The sequence was collected from a human donor with Susac syndrome. The V call is TRBV20-1, the J call TRBJ2-2, with no clear D. The CDR3 sequence: CSARTSGELFF. The DNA for the CDR3 is TGCAGTGCTAGAACGTCCGGGGAGCTGTTTTTT.